The entry below describes one TCR beta chain. The data derive from a study of blood T cell repertoires in COVID-19. Participants were aged about 18 to 100 years, lived in 20 to 25 US areas, and enrolled virtually. Donors in Cohort 3 counted as recovered after two negative PCRs, clearance, or symptom resolution. CDR1 and CDR2 (germline): SGHTS, YDEGEE. V lost 4 bases and J 7 bases, leaving 14 bases between the germline ends. The CDR3 extends over 13 amino acids. Profiling relied on immunoSEQ multiplex PCR, and the TCRdb table lists in-frame clones only, not all of them. The data contain hundreds of thousands of clones, about 88% of them singletons.

The V and J genes are TRBV5-8 and TRBJ1-2; D unresolved. This TCR was sampled from a woman aged 45-59 years who had recovered from COVID-19. Sequencing was carried out using PBMCs or T cells enriched from blood (not recorded which). CDR3 DNA: TGTGCCAGCAGCCGAGGGAGGGCGCGTGGCTACACCTTC. It yields the protein CASSRGRARGYTF.